These 5 T cell receptor beta chains were all obtained from the same sample, sequenced in a study of blood T cells in healthy people across ages. The second PCR ran 7 to 11 cycles with a sample-barcoded 5' primer and J-beta primers. TCRdb re-called the 5' RACE reads with MiXCR, one entry per CDR3 protein. The table includes some 1.5 million distinct CDR3 sequences, 28% detected once. The specimen was blood. The receptors were gathered from a woman aged 25 to 39 in good health.

V is TRBV29-1 and J is TRBJ1-5; 7 bases map to TRBD1. Trimming cost V 7 bases and J 0 bases; bases outside gene matches: 9. This CDR3 comprises 15 residues. Germline loops: CDR1 SQVTM, CDR2 ANQGSEA. In DNA, the CDR3 is TGCAGCGCTAAGACAGGGTCAGATAGCAATCAGCCCCAGCATTTT. Translating it yields CSAKTGSDSNQPQHF.

As regards this clonotype: The final CDR3 position lacks the conserved phenylalanine or tryptophan, pointing to a likely read error. The chain joins TRBV29-1 to TRBJ1-1; a weak D match, TRBD1 (5 bases). This CDR3 spans 13 amino acids. The V end lost 7 bases, the J end lost 1 base, and 13 bases lay between the germline ends. CDR1 and CDR2 from the germline V gene are SQVTM and ANQGSEA. In nucleotides, the CDR3 is TGCAGCGCCAGGGACGACGGGAACACTGAAGCTTTCGTT. Protein: CSARDDGNTEAFV.

There are a few counts of this clonotype. The chain employs TRBV12-3 or TRBV12-4 and TRBJ2-2, with a weak D call TRBD1 (6 bases). Trimming left V 3 bases short and J 4 bases short, with 9 bases between. The CDR3 is 14 amino acids. The CDR3 DNA reads as TGTGCCAGCAGTTTTCGGACAGTCACCGGGGAGCTGTTTTTT. Residues: CASSFRTVTGELFF.

Concerning this clonotype: Its ends do not fully match the called genes, so a read error is possible. The chain carries TRBV6-5 and TRBJ1-2, with TRBD1 matching over 7 bases. This CDR3 comprises 14 residues. Per germline, CDR1 MNHEY and CDR2 SVGAGI. DNA for the CDR3: TGTACCAGCAGTAGAGCGGGGACAGAAAATGGCTACACCTTC. It yields the protein CTSSRAGTENGYTF.

This clonotype was counted at least ten times. The chain employs TRBV9 and TRBJ2-3; TRBD1 is a possible D gene (5 bases). Per the germline V gene, CDR1 is SGDLS and CDR2 is YYNGEE. There are 14 residues in the CDR3. V dropped 2 bases and J dropped 3 bases, with 10 bases sitting between them. The CDR3 is CASSVDSGTDTQYF. The CDR3 bases are TGTGCCAGCAGCGTCGACTCAGGGACAGATACGCAGTATTTT.